Sequencing of this T cell receptor beta chain was carried out in a study of OX40 agonist ivuxolimab in advanced cancers. About the study: Three patients, one with hepatocellular carcinoma and two with cutaneous melanoma, responded partially.

Study-level findings and limits: Both CD4+ and CD8+ T cell populations in blood had undergone clonal expansion by week 6 at 0.1 to 3.0 mg/kg.

Trimming pared 7 bases from V and 4 bases from J, leaving 16 bases between. Per germline, CDR1 PRHDT and CDR2 FYEKMQ (reference sequence). The CDR3 runs to 15 residues. TCRdb's copy holds only in-frame clones and misses some; the assay was immunoSEQ multiplex PCR. This table holds 20,000 or so clones, about 86% found once. Notes on this clone: The antigen remains unidentified.

The chain combines TRBV13 with TRBJ2-2; D gene uncertain. The clonotype originates from an adult with an advanced solid tumor such as melanoma, head and neck, liver or kidney cancer. The material was CD4+ or CD8+ T cells sorted from blood, obtained in a trial of the OX40 agonist ivuxolimab. As DNA, the CDR3 is TGTGCCAGCAAGAACTTTGCAGAACTCACCGGGGAGCTGTTTTTT. This encodes CASKNFAELTGELFF. The variable domain in full, completed from reference TRBV13 and TRBJ2-2, reads AAGVIQSPRHLIKEKRETATLKCYPIPRHDTVYWYQQGPGQDPQFLISFYEKMQSDKGSIPDRFSAQQFSDYHSELNMSSLELGDSALYFCASKNFAELTGELFFGEGSRLTVL.